This T cell receptor (beta chain) is drawn from a study of spatial heterogeneity in lung cancer. Germline V gene lookup returns CDR1 SGHRS and CDR2 YFSETQ. This CDR3 is built from 14 residues. Unmatched junction bases numbered 9, after V lost 4 bases and J lost 5 bases. In this sample, this clonotype turned up many times. Its target is not known. General study findings and limits: Intratumoral expanded alpha and beta TCR counts were found to track tumor mutation counts.

MiXCR, run by TCRdb on the 5' RACE reads, gives a single entry per CDR3 protein. The sample has around 100,000 distinct CDR3 sequences; 4% to 4.5% are singletons. Time point defined: sample taken at primary tumor resection. Unsorted tumor, nontumor lung tissue or cryopreserved PBMC supplied the whole RNA. The material sequenced was lung tumor tissue, taken at surgery. This rearrangement joins TRBV5-1 to TRBJ2-7, with 7 bases aligning to TRBD2. The clonotype comes from a male donor with early-stage non-small cell lung cancer. The CDR3 loop reads CASSLMTSHDEQYF. The CDR3 nucleotides are TGCGCCAGCAGCCTTATGACTAGCCACGACGAGCAGTACTTC.